The 24 T cell receptor beta chains listed next were all sequenced from one sample in a study of blood T cell repertoires in COVID-19. The table came from immunoSEQ multiplex PCR; TCRdb's copy has only in-frame clones and leaves some out. The table records 300,000 or so clones, over 75% of them present only once. Material: peripheral blood. The receptor source for this set is a woman between 50 and 59 years old who had recovered from COVID-19.

V usage is TRBV10-2 and J usage is TRBJ2-7; 8 bases agree with TRBD1. From germline, CDR1 is WSHSY and CDR2 SAAADI. Trimming cost V 4 bases and J 4 bases; bases outside gene matches: 3. The CDR3 extends over 13 amino acids. The CDR3 spells CASSGQGLYEQYF. CDR3 bases: TGCGCCAGCAGTGGACAGGGGCTGTACGAGCAGTACTTC.

In this sample, this clone turned up once. This chain uses TRBV6-2 or TRBV6-3 with TRBJ2-5; 8 bases map to TRBD2. V dropped 6 bases and J dropped 5; count of bases not matched to a gene: 11. Germline loops: CDR1 MNHEY, CDR2 SVGEGT. The CDR3 spans 15 residues. The CDR3 nucleotides are TGTGCCAGCAGCGGACGGGGGGGGCGCGGGGAGACCCAGTACTTC. This codes for CASSGRGGRGETQYF.

The rearrangement links TRBV2 to TRBJ2-3; the match to TRBD1 covers 9 bases. Germline V gene data show CDR1 as SNHLY and CDR2 as FYNNEI. The ends lost 8 bases at V and 4 bases at J; junction bases unmatched: 10. This CDR3 is 15 amino acids long. In DNA form, the CDR3 reads TGTGCCAGCCGCCGATTGAGACAGGGGGCAGATACGCAGTATTTT. Its translation is CASRRLRQGADTQYF.

The chain has TRBV9 and TRBJ1-3; D remains ambiguous. Trimming left V 0 bases short and J 0 bases short, with 7 bases between. The CDR3 is 15 amino acids. CDR1 is SGDLS, CDR2 YYNGEE, per germline. The CDR3 DNA is TGTGCCAGCAGCGTAGAAGGGAGCTCTGGAAACACCATATATTTT. Encoded protein: CASSVEGSSGNTIYF.

The DNA of the CDR3 is TGTGCCAGCAGCTTAGATGGGGGGGTCACATATGAGCAGTTCTTC. Its translation: CASSLDGGVTYEQFF. The rearrangement joins TRBV7-2 to TRBJ2-1; TRBD2 aligns across 7 bases. In germline, CDR1 is SGHTA, CDR2 FQGNSA. V shed 1 base, J shed 8 bases, and the junction held 8 bases outside the gene matches. This CDR3 has 15 amino acids.

This chain joins TRBV19 and TRBJ2-5; TRBD2 agrees at 9 bases. Trimming took 4 bases from V and 1 from J; bases not matched to a gene: 4. Germline V gives CDR1 LNHDA, CDR2 SQIVND (reference sequence). The CDR3 length is 15 residues. CDR3 sequence: CASSSGSGGQETQYF. The CDR3 DNA reads as TGTGCCAGTAGTAGTGGTAGCGGGGGCCAAGAGACCCAGTACTTC.

This chain joins TRBV5-1 and TRBJ2-1; 11 nucleotides agree with TRBD1. Germline V gene lookup returns CDR1 SGHRS and CDR2 YFSETQ. The CDR3 extends over 14 amino acids. With V trimmed by 3 bases and J by 8 bases, 4 bases remained unmatched. Here the CDR3 reads CASSYGQGADEQFF. CDR3 nucleotides: TGCGCCAGCAGCTATGGACAGGGGGCTGATGAGCAGTTCTTC.

The J gene is TRBJ2-7, the V gene TRBV6-2 or TRBV6-3; 7 nucleotides match TRBD2. Trimming at V came to 5 bases and at J to 3 bases, leaving 10 bases not matched to a gene. The CDR3 has 15 residues. The germline CDR1 and CDR2 sequences are MNHEY and SVGEGT. The CDR3 region is CASSPSGVSHYEQYF. The CDR3 DNA sequence: TGTGCCAGCAGTCCGAGCGGGGTATCTCACTACGAGCAGTACTTC.

The V and J genes are TRBV3-1 (or the pseudogene TRBV3-2) and TRBJ2-3, with 9 bases that match TRBD1. The length of the CDR3 is 16 residues. CDR1 is LGHDT, CDR2 YNNKEL, per germline (reference sequence). V was clipped by 0 bases and J by 3 bases; unmatched bases: 4. This CDR3 is CASSQDLGQGTDTQYF. CDR3 nucleotides: TGTGCCAGCAGCCAAGATTTGGGACAGGGAACAGATACGCAGTATTTT.

This sequence joins TRBV5-6 and TRBJ2-3; 9 bases align to TRBD2. Trimming at V came to 4 bases and at J to 1 base, leaving 7 bases not matched to a gene. The CDR3 is made up of 16 amino acids. From germline, CDR1 is SGHDT and CDR2 YYEEEE. CDR3 sequence: CASSPPASGGTDTQYF. The CDR3 DNA reads as TGTGCCAGCAGCCCCCCGGCTAGCGGGGGCACAGATACGCAGTATTTT.

This chain links TRBV7-3 with TRBJ2-5; TRBD2 might be the D (6 bases). The CDR3 sequence is 13 residues long. Per germline, CDR1 SGHTA and CDR2 FQGTGA. Trimming left V 2 bases short and J 3 bases short, with 7 bases between. CDR3 in amino acids: CASSLGGKETQYF. CDR3 coding DNA: TGTGCCAGCAGCTTAGGAGGGAAAGAGACCCAGTACTTC.

The V call is TRBV18, the J call TRBJ2-7; possibly TRBD1 for D (6 bases). From germline, CDR1 is KGHSH and CDR2 LQKENI. CDR3 length equals 14 residues. The germline V and J ends were trimmed by 4 bases and 0 bases, with 10 bases remaining between them. CDR3 nucleotides: TGTGCCAGCTCACGCGGACAGAGCTCCTACGAGCAGTACTTC. This codes for CASSRGQSSYEQYF.

The chain joins TRBV24-1 to TRBJ2-3, with TRBD1 identical over 9 bases. The V and J ends lost 1 base and 6 bases, in that order; junction bases with no gene match: 4. Germline CDR1 and CDR2: KGHDR and SFDVKD. The CDR3 runs 15 residues. CDR3: CATSDFGDRDDTQYF. The CDR3, as DNA: TGTGCCACCAGTGATTTTGGGGACAGGGATGATACGCAGTATTTT.

V usage is TRBV10-3 and J usage is TRBJ2-1; D is perhaps TRBD2 (5 bases). V was trimmed by 0 bases and J by 6 bases, leaving 24 bases between them. The CDR3 extends over 19 amino acids. Germline loops: CDR1 ENHRY, CDR2 SYGVKD. The DNA for the CDR3 is TGTGCCATCAGTGAGTCAGAGGGATGGAGAAGCCCTCCGGGCAATGAGCAGTTCTTC. Protein: CAISESEGWRSPPGNEQFF.

The chain carries TRBV10-3 and TRBJ2-1, with 10 bases lining up with TRBD2. Germline V gene sequence: CDR1 ENHRY, CDR2 SYGVKD. J lost 6 bases, V lost 4 bases, and 9 bases had no gene match. The CDR3 sequence is 16 residues long. CDR3 loop: CAISGRAGGPSNEQFF. The CDR3 nucleotides are TGTGCCATCAGTGGACGAGCGGGAGGGCCTAGCAATGAGCAGTTCTTC.

This clone was detected once. The genes are TRBV5-6 and TRBJ2-1; a possible D gene is TRBD2 (6 bases). V was cut by 3 bases and J by 7 bases, with 14 bases left in between. The CDR3 is made up of 14 amino acids. Germline CDR1 reads SGHDT; CDR2 reads YYEEEE. The CDR3 is CASSSGLLRNEQFF. The CDR3 coding sequence is TGTGCCAGCAGCTCGGGACTTTTAAGGAATGAGCAGTTCTTC.

V and J are TRBV6-2 or TRBV6-3 and TRBJ2-2; D might be TRBD2 (5 bases). The CDR3 is made up of 12 amino acids. With 5 bases removed from V and 9 bases from J, the gap between germline ends came to 10 bases. Germline V CDR1 and CDR2: MNHEY, SVGEGT. Here the CDR3 DNA reads TGTGCCAGCAGTAAGAGGGTGTGGGAGCTGTTTTTT. Amino acid sequence: CASSKRVWELFF.

The chain carries TRBV12-3 or TRBV12-4 and TRBJ1-2, with a tentative D call TRBD1 (5 bases). There are 13 residues in the CDR3. Trimming cost V 5 bases and J 8 bases, with 15 bases left between them. CDR3 bases: TGTGCCAGCAGTGCCCTCGACAGTTGGGGCTACACCTTC. This gives the protein CASSALDSWGYTF.

The V gene is TRBV7-9, the J gene TRBJ2-1, with 10 nucleotides matching TRBD2. CDR3 length: 13 amino acids. Germline V gene lookup returns CDR1 SEHNR and CDR2 FQNEAQ (reference sequence). With 5 bases clipped from V and 8 bases from J, the junction kept 3 bases outside the gene matches. CDR3 loop: CASSRLAGDEQFF. CDR3 in DNA: TGTGCCAGCAGCCGGCTAGCGGGAGATGAGCAGTTCTTC.

This chain joins TRBV5-1 and TRBJ2-3; the D gene is possibly TRBD1 (6 bases). The CDR3 is made up of 15 amino acids. The germline CDR1 and CDR2 sequences are SGHRS and YFSETQ. The ends were cut back, 0 bases at V and 4 bases at J, with 12 bases in the middle. CDR3 residues: CASSLGGGHADTQYF. The CDR3 nucleotides read TGCGCCAGCAGCTTGGGTGGGGGCCACGCAGATACGCAGTATTTT.

The V gene is TRBV6-1, the J gene TRBJ2-1, with 13 bases identical to TRBD2. CDR1 and CDR2 from the germline V gene are MNHNS and SASEGT. Losses at the gene ends were 2 bases for V and 0 bases for J; bases not matched to a gene: 10. This CDR3 has 20 residues. This chain's CDR3 is CASSERPGLAGTVSYNEQFF. For the CDR3, the DNA is TGTGCCAGCAGTGAAAGGCCGGGACTAGCGGGAACAGTCTCCTACAATGAGCAGTTCTTC.

The chain links TRBV5-1 to TRBJ2-1; tentative D call: TRBD2 (6 bases). Germline V CDR1 and CDR2: SGHRS, YFSETQ. This CDR3 comprises 17 residues. V was pared by 3 bases and J by 1 base, with 17 bases between. The CDR3 sequence is CASSWRASPGSYNEQFF. CDR3 DNA sequence: TGCGCCAGCAGCTGGAGGGCTTCTCCGGGGTCCTACAATGAGCAGTTCTTC.

J is TRBJ2-3 and V is TRBV3-1 (or the pseudogene TRBV3-2); tentative D call: TRBD2 (5 bases). This CDR3 is built from 17 residues. The V gene lost 0 bases and the J gene lost 5 bases, with 18 bases spanning the gap. CDR1 and CDR2 (germline): LGHDT, YNNKEL (reference sequence). The CDR3 is CASSQDPSRDSVDTQYF. The CDR3 nucleotides read TGTGCCAGCAGCCAAGACCCCTCGAGGGATAGCGTAGATACGCAGTATTTT.

The chain joins TRBV6-2 or TRBV6-3 to TRBJ1-6; 7 bases align to TRBD1. Unmatched junction bases numbered 10, after V lost 4 bases and J lost 10 bases. CDR1 is MNHEY and CDR2 is SVGEGT in the germline V gene. This CDR3 has 15 amino acids. The CDR3 coding sequence is TGTGCCAGCAGTTCTATAGACAGGGAAGGATCACCCCTCCACTTT. It is translated as CASSSIDREGSPLHF.